This T cell receptor (beta chain) was recorded in a study of CD8+ T cells in alopecia areata. Study context: Tofacitinib continued for 6 to 18 months and was then withheld for 6 months. Whole-study results and caveats: Under tofacitinib, fewer expanded CD8+ clones appeared among the top 100 scalp clones.

Worth noting for this clone: Its antigen remains unidentified.

Sample treatment: oral pan-JAK inhibitor, 5-10 mg twice daily. The sorting of PBMCs gave CD4+ and CD8+ T cells. Looked up from germline, CDR1 is KGHSH and CDR2 is LQKENI. V was pared by 1 base and J by 0 bases, with 12 bases between. The CDR3 has 16 residues. Isolated RNA was reverse transcribed into cDNA used as the sequencing template. The assay was immunoSEQ multiplex PCR, and TCRdb's table has in-frame clones only and misses some. The sample lists 95,000 to 110,000 clones; 84% were seen once. This sequence joins TRBV18 and TRBJ2-5, with a possible D match to TRBD1 (6 bases). This receptor was taken from a human donor with alopecia areata. This sample comprised CD8+ T cells sorted from blood, obtained at week 24, from a patient treated with tofacitinib. CDR3 loop: CASSPRTVLNQETQYF. The CDR3 DNA is TGTGCCAGCTCACCACGGACAGTCCTTAACCAAGAGACCCAGTACTTC.